This TCR beta chain was sequenced during a study of blood T cell repertoires in COVID-19. The wider study: Samples of COVID-19 (acute and convalescent) were obtained from the United States, Italy and Spain. The analysed material was cDNA or gDNA that came from T cells, B-cell-depleted T cells, or PBMCs.

Germline trimming cut 4 bases from V and 4 bases from J; bases unmatched to any gene: 6. This CDR3 spans 14 amino acids. Germline V gives CDR1 SGHDT, CDR2 YYEEEE. Original analysis: Reference gene primers were amplified, and this amplification served to estimate nucleated cell counts. The data were produced by immunoSEQ multiplex PCR, yet TCRdb's version contains in-frame clones alone and is incomplete. V and J calls and clone size are as listed in that table; D and trimming were resolved from the DNA. The table has 200,000 to 250,000 clones, approximately 83% seen once. The source of this sequence is an older woman with acute or convalescent COVID-19. The V call is TRBV5-6, the J call TRBJ1-1; 8 nucleotides align to TRBD1. The source material was peripheral blood. The DNA of the CDR3 is TGTGCCAGCAGCGGGATTACAGGGGGCACTGAAGCTTTCTTT. It is translated as CASSGITGGTEAFF.